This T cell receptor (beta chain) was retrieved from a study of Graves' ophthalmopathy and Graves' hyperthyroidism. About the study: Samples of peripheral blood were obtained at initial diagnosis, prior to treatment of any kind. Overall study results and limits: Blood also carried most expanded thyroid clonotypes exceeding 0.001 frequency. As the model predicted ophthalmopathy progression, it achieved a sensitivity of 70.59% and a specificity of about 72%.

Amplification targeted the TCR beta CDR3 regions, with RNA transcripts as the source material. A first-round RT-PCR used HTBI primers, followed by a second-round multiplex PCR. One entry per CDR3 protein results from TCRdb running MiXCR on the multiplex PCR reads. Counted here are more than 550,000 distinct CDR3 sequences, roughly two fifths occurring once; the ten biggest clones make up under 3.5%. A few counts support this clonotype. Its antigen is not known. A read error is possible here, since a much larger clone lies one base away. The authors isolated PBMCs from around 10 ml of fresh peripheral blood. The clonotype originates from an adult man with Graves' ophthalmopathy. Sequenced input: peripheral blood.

The CDR3 DNA reads as TGTGCCAGCAAGGGGGATAGCTCCCATAATTCACCCCTCCACTTT. This sequence encodes CASKGDSSHNSPLHF. This rearrangement joins TRBV2 to TRBJ1-6; D is perhaps TRBD1 (6 bases). The CDR3 spans 15 residues. The germline V gene has CDR1 SNHLY and CDR2 FYNNEI.